A selection of T cell receptor beta chains follows, all from one sample in a study of glioma-infiltrating T cells after dendritic cell vaccination. TCRdb keeps only in-frame clones here, not all; method: immunoSEQ multiplex PCR. In the table there are some 99,000 clones, approximately 84% of which are singletons. Sample: blood, taken after dendritic cell vaccination. These receptors all stem from a human donor with glioblastoma. Each CDR3 is given with its conserved first and last residue. The order of the fields is J gene, clone size, V gene, CDR3 protein. Only part of the rows carry a size: once, few, many, or a class if the clone is expanded.

TRBJ2-7 | NA | TRBV4-2 | CASSPLAGGTASEQYF
TRBJ2-7 | NA | TRBV6-1 | CASTGNGYEQYF
TRBJ1-1 | NA | TRBV20-1 | CTPPGAEAFF
TRBJ2-7 | NA | TRBV5-1 | CASSAPPGTGGNHEQYF
TRBJ2-7 | few | TRBV5-4 | CASSRNPGTGVKRNYEQYF
TRBJ1-1 | NA | TRBV5-1 | CASSFGEGSTEAFF
TRBJ2-7 | NA | TRBV7-9 | CASSSPGSYEQYF
TRBJ2-3 | NA | TRBV5-1 | CASSPHRTSGSTDTQYF
TRBJ2-7 | NA | TRBV6-5 | CASSLPTGSYEQYF
TRBJ2-7 | NA | TRBV21-1 | CASSIRQGASGTYEQYF
TRBJ2-5 | few | TRBV2 | CASRRVSLAGGQETQYF
TRBJ2-1 | NA | TRBV28 | CASTMDWTNEQFF
TRBJ2-3 | NA | TRBV2 | CASSDLTDTQYF
TRBJ2-3 | NA | TRBV9 | CASSVAKGADTQYF
TRBJ1-1 | NA | TRBV21-1 | CASSSPPGQRTEAFF
TRBJ1-2 | NA | TRBV6-1 | CASSEQAGQGYGYTF
TRBJ1-2 | NA | TRBV6-6 | CASSPLGDRGSYTF
TRBJ2-3 | NA | TRBV4-2 | CASSPYGTSGSPLTDTQYF
TRBJ1-2 | NA | TRBV19 | CASSTGTAAYGYTF
TRBJ1-2 | NA | TRBV20-1 | CSASDSYGYTF
TRBJ2-3 | NA | TRBV5-1 | CASTVTGASTDTQYF
TRBJ1-4 | NA | TRBV5-1 | CASSLDSSTNEKLFF
TRBJ2-3 | NA | TRBV19 | CASRTGATDTQYF